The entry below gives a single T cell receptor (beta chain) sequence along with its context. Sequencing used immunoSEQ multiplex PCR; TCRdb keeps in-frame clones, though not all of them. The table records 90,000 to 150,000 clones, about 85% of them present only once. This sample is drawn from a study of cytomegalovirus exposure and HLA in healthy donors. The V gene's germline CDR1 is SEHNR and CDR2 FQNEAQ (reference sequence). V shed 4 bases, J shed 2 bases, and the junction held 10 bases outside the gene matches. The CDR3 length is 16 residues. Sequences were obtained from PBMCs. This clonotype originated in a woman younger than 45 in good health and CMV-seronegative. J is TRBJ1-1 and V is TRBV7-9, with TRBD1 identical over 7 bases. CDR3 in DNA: TGTGCCAGCAGCTCGGAGTGGTGGGACAGAAACACTGAAGCTTTCTTT. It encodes CASSSEWWDRNTEAFF. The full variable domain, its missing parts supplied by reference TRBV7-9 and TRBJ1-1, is DTGVSQNPRHKITKRGQNVTFRCDPISEHNRLYWYRQTLGQGPEFLTYFQNEAQLEKSRLLSDRFSAERPKGSFSTLEIQRTEQGDSAMYLCASSSEWWDRNTEAFFGQGTRLTVV.